A selection of T cell receptor beta chains follows, all from one sample in a study of shared clonotypes between healthy human individuals. TCRdb's copy holds only in-frame clones and misses some; the assay was immunoSEQ multiplex PCR. Of about a million clones listed, 70% to 80% are singletons. The sequenced sample consisted of memory CD4+ T cells sorted from blood. The receptors stem from a young man in good health. Both conserved end residues are part of each CDR3. The D gene is left open where the match is weak. The size field is filled for only some rows; it gives once, few, many or a size class.

clone_size	d_call	v_call	j_call	cdr3_aa	cdr3_nt
few	NA	TRBV7-9	TRBJ1-2	CASSPAASPYYGYTF	TGTGCCAGCAGCCCCGCCGCCTCCCCTTACTATGGCTACACCTTC
many	NA	TRBV7-9	TRBJ2-7	CASSLPTDINEQYF	TGTGCCAGCAGCTTACCGACAGACATTAACGAGCAGTACTTC
NA	TRBD2	TRBV6-5	TRBJ2-5	CASSPGGLKTQYF	TGTGCCAGCAGCCCGGGGGGGCTTAAGACCCAGTACTTC
NA	TRBD2	TRBV4-1	TRBJ2-7	CASSLLAVPSYEQYF	TGCGCCAGCAGCCTACTAGCGGTCCCGTCCTACGAGCAGTACTTC
NA	NA	TRBV5-4	TRBJ2-7	CASSASGGQTYEQYF	TGTGCCAGCAGCGCCTCGGGCGGGCAGACCTACGAGCAGTACTTC
NA	NA	TRBV25-1	TRBJ2-7	CASRGLSSEQYF	TGTGCCAGCCGGGGCCTGTCAAGCGAGCAGTACTTC
NA	TRBD1	TRBV5-1	TRBJ1-4	CASSAGTGGGYEKLFF	TGCGCCAGCAGCGCGGGGACAGGAGGCGGGTATGAAAAACTGTTTTTT
few	NA	TRBV30	TRBJ1-1	CAWSVFGVINTEAFF	TGTGCCTGGAGTGTATTCGGGGTGATCAACACTGAAGCTTTCTTT
NA	TRBD2	TRBV4-1	TRBJ2-3	CASSQDTSGGDTQYF	TGCGCCAGCAGCCAAGATACTAGCGGGGGTGATACGCAGTATTTT
NA	NA	TRBV30	TRBJ2-6	CAWTVYSGANVLTF	TGTGCCTGGACCGTGTACTCTGGGGCCAACGTCCTGACTTTC
NA	NA	TRBV5-5	TRBJ2-7	CASSSLPGSSYEQYF	TGTGCCAGCAGCTCATTGCCGGGGAGCTCCTACGAGCAGTACTTC
NA	NA	TRBV2	TRBJ1-2	CASSRTAHLYGYTF	TGTGCCAGCAGTCGGACAGCCCACCTTTATGGCTACACCTTC
NA	NA	TRBV5-4	TRBJ1-1	CASSLAGITEAFF	TGTGCCAGCAGCTTGGCTGGAATCACTGAAGCTTTCTTT
NA	NA	TRBV18	TRBJ2-3	CASSPPARTLTDTQYF	TGTGCCAGCTCACCACCCGCTAGAACCCTCACAGATACGCAGTATTTT
NA	TRBD1	TRBV5-1	TRBJ1-5	CASSSGQGWEQPQHF	TGCGCCAGCAGCTCGGGACAGGGATGGGAACAGCCCCAGCATTTT
many	TRBD2	TRBV5-1	TRBJ2-3	CASSLDGTSGDTQYF	TGCGCCAGCAGCTTGGATGGGACTAGCGGGGATACGCAGTATTTT
NA	NA	TRBV7-9	TRBJ1-1	CASSLFENTEAFF	TGTGCCAGCAGCTTATTCGAGAACACTGAAGCTTTCTTT
NA	NA	TRBV7-9	TRBJ2-5	CASSPWTRYQETQYF	TGTGCCAGCAGCCCCTGGACCAGATACCAAGAGACCCAGTACTTC
few	TRBD1	TRBV12-5	TRBJ2-7	CASGLVSGGNEQYF	TGTGCTAGTGGTTTGGTATCAGGGGGCAACGAGCAGTACTTC
many	NA	TRBV5-6	TRBJ2-3	CASSLVADTQYF	TGTGCCAGCAGCTTGGTGGCGGATACGCAGTATTTT
NA	TRBD1	TRBV6-4	TRBJ2-6	CASSDWFSGGAGANVLTF	TGTGCCAGCAGTGACTGGTTTTCAGGGGGCGCTGGGGCCAACGTCCTGACTTTC
NA	NA	TRBV6-5	TRBJ2-5	CASSYSALQETQYF	TGTGCCAGCAGTTACTCGGCCCTCCAAGAGACCCAGTACTTC
many	TRBD1	TRBV5-6	TRBJ2-3	CASTLGQVNLGDTQYF	TGTGCCAGCACTTTAGGACAGGTGAACCTCGGCGATACGCAGTATTTT
NA	NA	TRBV5-1	TRBJ2-3	CASSRERSTDTQYF	TGCGCCAGCAGCAGGGAGCGGAGCACAGATACGCAGTATTTT
few	NA	TRBV6-1	TRBJ1-1	CASRGVLNTEAFF	TGTGCCAGCAGAGGGGTTCTGAACACTGAAGCTTTCTTT
NA	NA	TRBV5-5	TRBJ1-1	CASSFFPAVMNTEAFF	TGTGCCAGCAGCTTCTTTCCCGCAGTCATGAACACTGAAGCTTTCTTT
NA	NA	TRBV12-5	TRBJ1-5	CASGPGLGNQPQHF	TGTGCTAGTGGTCCAGGACTTGGCAATCAGCCCCAGCATTTT
NA	NA	TRBV5-1	TRBJ2-5	CASSLAPGSQETQYF	TGCGCCAGCAGCTTGGCACCGGGATCTCAAGAGACCCAGTACTTC
NA	NA	TRBV5-1	TRBJ2-2	CASSAGTANTGELFF	TGCGCCAGCAGCGCCGGGACTGCGAACACCGGGGAGCTGTTTTTT
NA	TRBD2	TRBV7-6	TRBJ2-1	CASSSRTSGGEQFF	TGTGCCAGCAGCTCGCGGACTAGCGGGGGTGAGCAGTTCTTC
NA	TRBD1	TRBV6-1	TRBJ1-1	CASSEAGQGGGEAFF	TGTGCCAGCAGTGAAGCGGGACAGGGAGGTGGTGAAGCTTTCTTT
NA	NA	TRBV10-3	TRBJ2-7	CAISESTGPYEQYF	TGTGCCATCAGTGAGTCGACGGGGCCCTACGAGCAGTACTTC
NA	TRBD2	TRBV7-2	TRBJ2-5	CASSPTLAGAPGETQYF	TGTGCCAGCAGCCCGACTCTAGCGGGAGCCCCCGGTGAGACCCAGTACTTC
NA	TRBD1	TRBV30	TRBJ2-4	CASAPDRENIQYF	TGTGCCTCGGCGCCGGACAGGGAAAACATTCAGTACTTC
NA	NA	TRBV5-1	TRBJ2-3	CASSLEGKSTDTQYF	TGCGCCAGCAGCTTGGAGGGGAAAAGCACAGATACGCAGTATTTT
few	NA	TRBV9	TRBJ2-2	CASSLIREAGELFF	TGTGCCAGCAGCCTGATCAGGGAGGCCGGGGAGCTGTTTTTT
NA	NA	TRBV6-1	TRBJ1-2	CASSEGPANYGYTF	TGTGCCAGCAGTGAAGGTCCAGCTAACTATGGCTACACCTTC
NA	NA	TRBV5-6	TRBJ2-1	CASSLFSLIGKNEQFF	TGTGCCAGCAGCTTGTTTAGCCTCATTGGGAAGAATGAGCAGTTCTTC
NA	NA	TRBV5-4	TRBJ1-2	CASIPDRYANYGYTF	TGTGCCAGCATTCCTGACCGCTATGCTAACTATGGCTACACCTTC
few	NA	TRBV6-5	TRBJ1-5	CASSPGTPNQPQHF	TGTGCCAGCAGTCCCGGGACACCGAATCAGCCCCAGCATTTT
NA	TRBD2	TRBV25-1	TRBJ2-1	CASGGLAASYNEQFF	TGTGCCAGCGGCGGACTAGCGGCTTCCTACAATGAGCAGTTCTTC
NA	TRBD1	TRBV18	TRBJ2-7	CASSGGQGADEQYF	TGTGCCAGCTCAGGTGGACAGGGGGCGGACGAGCAGTACTTC
NA	NA	TRBV18	TRBJ2-7	CASSVRDISSLGKTYEQYF	TGTGCCAGCTCAGTCAGGGACATCAGCTCTTTGGGGAAAACTTACGAGCAGTACTTC
few	NA	TRBV5-1	TRBJ1-1	CASRQFTEAFF	TGCGCCAGCAGACAATTTACTGAAGCTTTCTTT
NA	NA	TRBV12-5	TRBJ2-7	CASGITGREQYF	TGTGCTAGTGGTATCACAGGACGCGAGCAGTACTTC
NA	NA	TRBV4-1	TRBJ2-3	CASSQDLGATYGTQYF	TGCGCCAGCAGCCAAGATCTTGGCGCTACCTACGGTACGCAGTATTTT
few	NA	TRBV7-2	TRBJ1-6	CASSTGFNNSPLHF	TGTGCCAGCAGTACGGGGTTCAATAATTCACCCCTCCACTTT
NA	TRBD1	TRBV5-1	TRBJ1-1	CASSSVTGTGMTEAFF	TGCGCCAGCAGCTCGGTCACTGGGACAGGGATGACTGAAGCTTTCTTT